The clone carrying this TCR beta chain was recorded a few times. CDR1 and CDR2 from the germline V gene are MNHEY and SVGEGT. V shed 6 bases, J shed 8 bases, and the junction held 9 bases outside the gene matches. The length of the CDR3 is 13 residues. Sample-barcoded 5' priming and a J-beta primer mix drove a second PCR of about 7 to 12 cycles. TCRdb analysed the 5' RACE reads with MiXCR anew, one entry per CDR3 protein. The data show about 780,000 distinct CDR3 sequences, around 50% seen once. The data were taken from a study of blood T cells in healthy people across ages. Total RNA extracted from each sample amounted to at least 6 micrograms.

Material for sequencing was blood. The chain combines TRBV6-2 or TRBV6-3 with TRBJ1-2, with TRBD1 identical over 7 bases. This receptor was taken from a man older than 75 in good health. The CDR3 DNA reads TGTGCCAGCAGCCGAAGGGACAGCCGCGGCTACACCTTC. Protein: CASSRRDSRGYTF.